These 4 T cell receptor beta chains were all obtained from the same sample, sequenced in a study of cytomegalovirus exposure and HLA in healthy donors. The PCR used 60 Vbeta and 13 Jbeta primers. Measured with immunoSEQ multiplex PCR; TCRdb has only the in-frame clones, and not every one. The data hold about 96,000 clones, with about four fifths observed a single time. Sequencing was carried out using PBMCs. The origin of the receptors is a woman in her 70s in good health and CMV-seropositive.

The rearrangement uses TRBV6-6 and TRBJ2-3; TRBD1 might be the D (6 bases). This CDR3 contains 16 residues. V was clipped by 6 bases and J by 0 bases, with 16 bases between them. In germline, CDR1 is MNHNY, CDR2 SVGAGI (reference sequence). The DNA of the CDR3 is TGTGCCAGCAGCGCGAGTTCAGGGGACAGCACAGATACGCAGTATTTT. Its translation is CASSASSGDSTDTQYF.

The chain links TRBV9 to TRBJ1-1; D is possibly TRBD1 (5 bases). V was shortened by 0 bases and J by 5 bases, with 14 bases between the two germline ends. CDR3 length: 15 amino acids. The germline V gene encodes CDR1 SGDLS and CDR2 YYNGEE. CDR3 DNA sequence: TGTGCCAGCAGCGTAGAGGGGCAGGGCTTGACTGAAGCTTTCTTT. This gives the protein CASSVEGQGLTEAFF. Supplemented by reference TRBV9 and TRBJ1-1, the full variable domain reads DSGVTQTPKHLITATGQRVTLRCSPRSGDLSVYWYQQSLDQGLQFLIQYYNGEERAKGNILERFSAQQFPDLHSELNLSSLELGDSALYFCASSVEGQGLTEAFFGQGTRLTVV.

This chain links TRBV11-1 with TRBJ2-2, with 13 positions matching TRBD2. CDR1 SGHAT and CDR2 FQDESV come from the germline V gene (reference sequence). V was pared by 5 bases and J by 2 bases, with 5 bases of the junction left unmatched. The CDR3 contains 17 residues. CDR3 sequence (DNA): TGTGCCAGCAGCCATGGACTAGCGGGGGTAAACACCGGGGAGCTGTTTTTT. This sequence encodes CASSHGLAGVNTGELFF.

This chain uses TRBV7-2 with TRBJ2-5; a possible D gene is TRBD2 (6 bases). Germline V gene lookup returns CDR1 SGHTA and CDR2 FQGNSA. V was cut by 4 bases and J by 8 bases, with 20 bases left in between. This CDR3 has 15 residues. The CDR3 DNA reads as TGTGCCAGCAGCTCGGGACTGACTACCCCCGGAACCCAGTACTTC. Translated, it gives CASSSGLTTPGTQYF.